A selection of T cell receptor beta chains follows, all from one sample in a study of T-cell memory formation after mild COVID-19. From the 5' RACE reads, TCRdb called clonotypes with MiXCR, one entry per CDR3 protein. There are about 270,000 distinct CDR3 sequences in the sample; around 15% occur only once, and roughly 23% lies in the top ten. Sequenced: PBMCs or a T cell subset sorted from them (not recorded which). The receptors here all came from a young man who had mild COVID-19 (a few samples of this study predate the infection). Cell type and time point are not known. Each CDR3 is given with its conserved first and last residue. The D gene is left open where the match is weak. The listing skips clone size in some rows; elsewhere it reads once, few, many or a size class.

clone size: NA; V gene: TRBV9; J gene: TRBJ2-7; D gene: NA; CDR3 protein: CASSAGPGSLYEQYF; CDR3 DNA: TGTGCCAGCAGCGCCGGGCCAGGAAGTCTGTACGAGCAGTACTTC
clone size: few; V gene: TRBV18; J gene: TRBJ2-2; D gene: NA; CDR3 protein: CASSPQEQPYTGELFF; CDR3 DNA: TGTGCCAGCTCACCACAGGAACAGCCCTACACCGGGGAGCTGTTTTTT
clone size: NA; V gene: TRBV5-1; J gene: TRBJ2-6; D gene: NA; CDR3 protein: CASSLGGQLLTGANVLTF; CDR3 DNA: TGCGCCAGCAGCTTGGGGGGACAACTACTCACTGGGGCCAACGTCCTGACTTTC
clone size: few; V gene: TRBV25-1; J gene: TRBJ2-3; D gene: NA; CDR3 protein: CASSVRAGTQYF; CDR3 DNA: TGTGCCAGCAGTGTTAGGGCTGGTACGCAGTATTTT
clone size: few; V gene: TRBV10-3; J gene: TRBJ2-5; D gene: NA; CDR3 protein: CAIRGRTQETQYF; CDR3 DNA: TGTGCCATTAGAGGCAGAACCCAAGAGACCCAGTACTTC
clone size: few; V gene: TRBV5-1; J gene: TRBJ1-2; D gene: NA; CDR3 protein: CASSLVREAGYTF; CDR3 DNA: TGCGCCAGCAGCTTGGTCAGGGAGGCTGGCTACACCTTC
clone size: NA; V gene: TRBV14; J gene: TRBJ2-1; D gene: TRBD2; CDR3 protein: CASSQRTSGLNNEQFF; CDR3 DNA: TGTGCCAGCAGCCAACGGACTAGCGGCTTGAACAATGAGCAGTTCTTC
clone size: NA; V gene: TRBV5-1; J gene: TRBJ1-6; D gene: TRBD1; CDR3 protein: CTSNRQGDNSPLHF; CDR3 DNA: TGCACCAGCAACCGACAGGGGGATAATTCACCCCTCCACTTT
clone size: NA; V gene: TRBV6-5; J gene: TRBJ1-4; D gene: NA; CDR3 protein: CASSTPVRTGEKLFF; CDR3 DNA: TGTGCCAGCAGTACTCCGGTGCGTACGGGGGAAAAACTGTTTTTT
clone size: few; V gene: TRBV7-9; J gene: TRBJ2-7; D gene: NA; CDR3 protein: CASSSVGLQYF; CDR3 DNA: TGTGCCAGCAGCTCCGTGGGGTTGCAGTACTTC
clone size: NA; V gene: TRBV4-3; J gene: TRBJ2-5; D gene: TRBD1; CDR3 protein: CASSPGTGELETQYF; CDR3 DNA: TGCGCCAGCAGCCCCGGGACAGGGGAATTGGAGACCCAGTACTTC
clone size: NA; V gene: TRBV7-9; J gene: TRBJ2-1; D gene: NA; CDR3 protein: CASRRSPDEQFF; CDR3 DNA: TGTGCCAGCAGGCGATCCCCGGATGAGCAGTTCTTC
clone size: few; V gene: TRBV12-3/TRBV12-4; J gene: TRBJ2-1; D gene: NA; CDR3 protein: CASTVARGGYNEQFF; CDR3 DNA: TGTGCCAGCACCGTCGCGAGGGGGGGCTACAATGAGCAGTTCTTC
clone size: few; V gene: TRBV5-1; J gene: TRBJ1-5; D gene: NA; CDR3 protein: CASSFAGDDQPQHF; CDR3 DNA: TGCGCCAGCAGCTTTGCAGGGGACGATCAGCCCCAGCATTTT
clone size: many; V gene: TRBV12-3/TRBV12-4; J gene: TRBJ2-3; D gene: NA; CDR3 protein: CASKPGPSTDTQYF; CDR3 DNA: TGTGCCAGCAAGCCGGGACCAAGCACAGATACGCAGTATTTT
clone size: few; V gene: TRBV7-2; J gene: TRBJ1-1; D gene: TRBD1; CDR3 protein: CASSFFKPTGGGEAFF; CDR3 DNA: TGTGCCAGCAGCTTTTTTAAGCCGACAGGGGGCGGTGAAGCTTTCTTT